The source of this T cell receptor beta chain is a study of T-cell reconstitution after alpha-beta-depleted transplantation in children. Germline V lookup: CDR1 MDHEN, CDR2 SYDVKM. The CDR3 is 18 amino acids. V shed 4 bases and J 5 bases; nucleotides not matched to a gene: 13. As it was prepared, the TCRbeta library received unique molecular identifiers. Via MiXCR, TCRdb re-called the PCR reads, giving one row per CDR3 protein. The data show 450,000 to 500,000 distinct CDR3 sequences, approximately 12% seen once. The source was PBMCs from the stem cell graft donor, collected from the stem cell graft. The chain links TRBV28 to TRBJ2-5; 13 bases are shared with TRBD2. The sequence derives from a human donor who donated a stem cell graft to a child with combined immunodeficiency. The CDR3 protein is CASSSTRTSGGPPETQYF. In DNA form, the CDR3 reads TGTGCCAGCAGTTCCACTCGGACTAGCGGGGGCCCCCCGGAGACCCAGTACTTC.